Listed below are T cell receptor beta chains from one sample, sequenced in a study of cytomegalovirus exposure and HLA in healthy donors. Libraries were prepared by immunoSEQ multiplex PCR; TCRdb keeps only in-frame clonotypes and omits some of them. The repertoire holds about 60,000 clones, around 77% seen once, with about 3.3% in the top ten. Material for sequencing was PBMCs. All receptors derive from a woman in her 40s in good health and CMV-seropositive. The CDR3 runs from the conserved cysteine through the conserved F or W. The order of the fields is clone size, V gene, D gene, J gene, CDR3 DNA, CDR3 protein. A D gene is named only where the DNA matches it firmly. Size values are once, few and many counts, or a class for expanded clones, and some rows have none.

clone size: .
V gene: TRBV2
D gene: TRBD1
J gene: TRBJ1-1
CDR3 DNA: TGTGCCAGCAGGAGAACCGCGACAGGGAAGGTAACTGAAGCTTTCTTT
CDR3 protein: CASRRTATGKVTEAFF

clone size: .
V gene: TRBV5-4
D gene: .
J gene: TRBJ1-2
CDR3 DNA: TGTGCCAGCAGCCTAAGACAGACTGGGGTCTATGGCTACACCTTC
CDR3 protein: CASSLRQTGVYGYTF

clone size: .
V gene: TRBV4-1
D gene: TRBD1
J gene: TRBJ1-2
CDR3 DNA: TGCGCCAGCAGCCATCACGACAGGGGCCCCTGGGGCTACACCTTC
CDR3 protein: CASSHHDRGPWGYTF

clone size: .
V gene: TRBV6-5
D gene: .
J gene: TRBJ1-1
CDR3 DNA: TGTGCCAGCGGAGCCAAGTCGAACACTGAAGCTTTCTTT
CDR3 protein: CASGAKSNTEAFF

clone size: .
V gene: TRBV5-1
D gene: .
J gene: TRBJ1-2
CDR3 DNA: TGCGCCAGCAGCTTGGAAGGGGGGGCCAAGGGCTACACCTTC
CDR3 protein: CASSLEGGAKGYTF

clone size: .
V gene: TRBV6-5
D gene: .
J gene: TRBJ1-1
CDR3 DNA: TGTGCCAGCAGTTACCAGGGGAGTACTGAAGCTTTCTTT
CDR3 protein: CASSYQGSTEAFF

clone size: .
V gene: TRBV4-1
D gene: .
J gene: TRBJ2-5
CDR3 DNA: TGCGCCAGCAGCCAAGTGGTCGGAGAGACCCAGTACTTC
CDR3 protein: CASSQVVGETQYF

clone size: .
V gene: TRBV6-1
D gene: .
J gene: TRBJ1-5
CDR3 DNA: TGTGCCAGCAGTGAAGGGAGAGTCCCTGCTTATAGCAATCAGCCCCAGCATTTT
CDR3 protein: CASSEGRVPAYSNQPQHF

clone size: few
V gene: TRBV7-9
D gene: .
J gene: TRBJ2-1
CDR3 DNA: TGTGCCAGCAGCCCCGGGGGGCCCTCATACAATGAGCAGTTCTTC
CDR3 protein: CASSPGGPSYNEQFF

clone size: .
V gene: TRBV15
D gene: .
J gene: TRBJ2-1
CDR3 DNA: TGTGCCACCAGCCAAACGGCCGCCCAGGGCGGGCAGTTCTTC
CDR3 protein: CATSQTAAQGGQFF

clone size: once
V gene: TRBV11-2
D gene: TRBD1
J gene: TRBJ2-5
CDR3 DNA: TGTGCCAGCAGCTTAGCAGGGGGCGCGGAGACCCAGTACTTC
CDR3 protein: CASSLAGGAETQYF

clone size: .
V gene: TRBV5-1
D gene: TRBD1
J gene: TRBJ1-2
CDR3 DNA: TGCGCCAGCAGCCAGGGGGGCCCCTTCTATGGCTACACCTTC
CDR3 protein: CASSQGGPFYGYTF

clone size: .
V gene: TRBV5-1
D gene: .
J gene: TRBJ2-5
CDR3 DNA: TGCGCCAGCAGCAGGGGGTCCCGCGAGGAGACCCAGTACTTC
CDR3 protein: CASSRGSREETQYF

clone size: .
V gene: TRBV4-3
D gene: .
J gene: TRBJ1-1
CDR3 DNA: TGCGCCAGCAGCCAAGATCGGGGGGCCACTGAAGCTTTCTTT
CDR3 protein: CASSQDRGATEAFF

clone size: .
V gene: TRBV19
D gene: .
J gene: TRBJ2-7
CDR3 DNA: TGTGCCAGTAGTCTCGGGACACCCTACGAGCAGTACTTC
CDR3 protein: CASSLGTPYEQYF

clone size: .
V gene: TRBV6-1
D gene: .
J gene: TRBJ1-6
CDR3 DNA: TGTGCCAGCAGTGAAGTTGTGAGAAGGAGCTCCTATAATTCACCCCTCCACTTT
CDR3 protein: CASSEVVRRSSYNSPLHF

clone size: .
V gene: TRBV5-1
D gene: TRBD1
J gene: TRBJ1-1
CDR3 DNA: TGCGCCAGCAGCTTGGGGGGACAGATCAGGGAAGCTTTCTTT
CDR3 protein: CASSLGGQIREAFF

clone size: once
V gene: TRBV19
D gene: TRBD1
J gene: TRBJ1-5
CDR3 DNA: TGTGCCAGCTGGTCCGGGACAGGGGGCAATCAGCCCCAGCATTTT
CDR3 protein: CASWSGTGGNQPQHF

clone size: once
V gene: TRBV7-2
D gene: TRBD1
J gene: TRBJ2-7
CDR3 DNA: TGTGCCAGCACCCTACTGATGGGACAGGCGTACGAGCAGTACTTC
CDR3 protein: CASTLLMGQAYEQYF

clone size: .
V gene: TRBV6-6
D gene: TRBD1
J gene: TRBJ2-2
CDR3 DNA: TGTGCCAGCAGTACCCCGACAGGGGCCGGCAGCGGGGAGCTGTTTTTT
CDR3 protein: CASSTPTGAGSGELFF

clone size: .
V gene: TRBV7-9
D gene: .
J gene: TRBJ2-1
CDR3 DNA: TGTGCCAGCAGTGGGACTCCGCCCCGTTCCTACAATGAGCAGTTCTTC
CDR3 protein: CASSGTPPRSYNEQFF

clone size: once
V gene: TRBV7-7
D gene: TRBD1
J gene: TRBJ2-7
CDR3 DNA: TGTGCCAGCAGCTTAGACACAGGGGTGGGGGAGCAGTACTTC
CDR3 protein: CASSLDTGVGEQYF

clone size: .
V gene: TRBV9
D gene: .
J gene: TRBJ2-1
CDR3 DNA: TGTGCCAGCAGCGCGGGGACTGGGCCCTACAATGAGCAGTTCTTC
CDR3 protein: CASSAGTGPYNEQFF

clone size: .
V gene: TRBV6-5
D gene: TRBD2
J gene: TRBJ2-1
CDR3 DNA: TGTGCCAGCAGTTACTCGGCGGGGGGAGAGCAGTTCTTC
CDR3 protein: CASSYSAGGEQFF

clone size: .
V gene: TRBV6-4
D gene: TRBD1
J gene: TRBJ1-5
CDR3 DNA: TGTGCCAGCAGCCAGGACAGGGACCAGCCCCAGCATTTT
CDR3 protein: CASSQDRDQPQHF

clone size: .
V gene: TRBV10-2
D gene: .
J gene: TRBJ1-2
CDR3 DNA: TGCGCCAGCAGTGAAAGGCAGGCCCAAGGCTACACCTTC
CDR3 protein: CASSERQAQGYTF

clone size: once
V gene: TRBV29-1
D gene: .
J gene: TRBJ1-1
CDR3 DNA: TGCAGCGTTGAGGAGCAAATGAACACTGAAGCTTTCTTT
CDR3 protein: CSVEEQMNTEAFF

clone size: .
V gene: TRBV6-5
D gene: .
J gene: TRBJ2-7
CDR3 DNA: TGTGCCAGCAGTTACTCGAAAAGGGGGTTTCGATACGAGCAGTACTTC
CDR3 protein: CASSYSKRGFRYEQYF

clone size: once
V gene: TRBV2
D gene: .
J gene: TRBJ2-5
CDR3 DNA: TGTGCCAGCTGGTCTGCACTAGTACCCCCTCTGGAGACCCAGTACTTC
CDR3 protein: CASWSALVPPLETQYF

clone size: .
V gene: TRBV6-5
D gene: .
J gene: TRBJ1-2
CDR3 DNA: TGTGCCAGCAGTTACCCAGCCGGGGGGGTCTATGGCTACACCTTC
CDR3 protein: CASSYPAGGVYGYTF

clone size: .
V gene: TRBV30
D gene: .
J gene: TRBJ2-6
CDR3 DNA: TGTGCCTGGAGTTCCCCAGGGGCCAACGTCCTGACTTTC
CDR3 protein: CAWSSPGANVLTF